This TCR beta chain was sequenced for a study of T cell changes during pregnancy in multiple sclerosis. The table came from immunoSEQ multiplex PCR; TCRdb's copy has only in-frame clones and leaves some out. The table lists about 68,000 clones, roughly nine tenths of them singletons. The CDR3 is 13 amino acids. Germline CDR1 and CDR2: LGHNA and YNFKEQ. J lost 4 bases, V lost 2 bases, and 2 bases had no gene match. The clonotype comes from a female donor with multiple sclerosis, enrolled in a pregnancy study. The input for sequencing was peripheral blood, taken in the second trimester of pregnancy. This sequence joins TRBV4-2 and TRBJ2-7; 7 bases line up with TRBD2. The CDR3 loop is CASSQLAAYEQYF. DNA for the CDR3: TGTGCCAGCAGCCAACTAGCGGCATACGAGCAGTACTTC.